What follows are 12 T cell receptor beta chains derived from one specimen sequenced in a study of CD8+ T cells in alopecia areata. After isolation, RNA underwent reverse transcription to generate cDNA as the sequencing template. The data were produced by immunoSEQ multiplex PCR, yet TCRdb's version contains in-frame clones alone and is incomplete. This table holds about 120,000 clones, 53% found once. Indicated treatment: oral pan-JAK inhibitor, 5-10 mg twice daily. Sequences were derived from CD4+ T cells sorted from blood, sampled at week 4, from a patient treated with tofacitinib. These receptor sequences come from a human donor with alopecia areata.

The chain uses TRBV7-2 and TRBJ2-7; TRBD2 matches at 7 bases. The V gene end was trimmed by 5 bases and the J gene end by 3 bases; junction bases not matched to a gene: 7. The germline gives CDR1 SGHTA, CDR2 FQGNSA. CDR3 size: 14 residues. This CDR3 is CASSPGLVRYEQYF. In DNA, the CDR3 is TGTGCCAGCAGCCCCGGACTAGTTCGCTACGAGCAGTACTTC.

This chain links TRBV5-1 with TRBJ1-1, with a possible D match to TRBD1 (5 bases). The CDR3 sequence is 16 residues long. V was pared by 6 bases and J by 7 bases, with 25 bases between. The germline gives CDR1 SGHRS, CDR2 YFSETQ. The CDR3 nucleotides are TGCGCCAGCACTCTCCGACCGGGGCAAGCGCGCGATGAAGCTTTCTTT. Translating it yields CASTLRPGQARDEAFF.

Comment on this clone: Other DNA sequences in this specimen translate into the identical CDR3. The chain couples TRBV29-1 to TRBJ2-2; D not resolved. This CDR3 contains 11 residues. V was clipped by 4 bases and J by 5 bases, with 5 bases between them. CDR1 and CDR2 (germline): SQVTM, ANQGSEA. The CDR3 nucleotides read TGCAGCGTTGGAGGAACCGGGGAGCTGTTTTTT. It translates to CSVGGTGELFF.

The chain combines TRBV25-1 with TRBJ2-1; the D is unclear. CDR1 is MGHDK and CDR2 is SYGVNS in the germline V gene. The CDR3 spans 15 residues. V lost 5 bases, J lost 0 bases, and 11 bases lay in between. CDR3 nucleotides: TGTGCCAGCAGTCTGGGGTTTAGCTCCTACAATGAGCAGTTCTTC. Protein product: CASSLGFSSYNEQFF. The whole variable domain, filled in from reference TRBV25-1 and TRBJ2-1, reads EADIYQTPRYLVIGTGKKITLECSQTMGHDKMYWYQQDPGMELHLIHYSYGVNSTEKGDLSSESTVSRIRTEHFPLTLESARPSHTSQYLCASSLGFSSYNEQFFGPGTRLTVL.

With respect to this clone: Other DNA sequences of this sample code for an identical CDR3. The gene calls are TRBV30 and TRBJ2-1; tentatively, D is TRBD1 or TRBD2 (5 bases each). The CDR3 has 14 residues. Per germline, CDR1 GTSNPN and CDR2 SVGIG (reference sequence). The V end was cut by 1 base, the J end by 2 bases, with 9 bases between. The CDR3 DNA reads as TGTGCCTGGAGTGGAAGGGGACCCTACAATGAGCAGTTCTTC. Translated: CAWSGRGPYNEQFF.

The chain has TRBV2 and TRBJ1-3; D remains unclear. This CDR3 is built from 14 residues. Germline CDR1 is SNHLY and CDR2 is FYNNEI. The V end was cut by 2 bases, the J end by 2 bases, with 7 bases between. This chain's CDR3 is CASSEWVPGNTIYF. DNA for the CDR3: TGTGCCAGCAGTGAATGGGTTCCTGGAAACACCATATATTTT.

The chain has TRBV20-1 and TRBJ2-5; no firm D call. V was shortened by 6 bases and J by 4 bases, with 9 bases between the two germline ends. Germline V gene sequence: CDR1 DFQATT, CDR2 SNEGSKA (reference sequence). The CDR3 sequence is 11 residues long. The CDR3 here is CSAVRIETQYF. CDR3 bases: TGCAGTGCAGTTAGAATAGAGACCCAGTACTTC.

This clone has more than one count but fewer than ten. The J gene is TRBJ1-1, the V gene TRBV7-9, with no clear D. This CDR3 comprises 14 residues. In germline, CDR1 is SEHNR, CDR2 FQNEAQ (reference sequence). V lost 5 bases to trimming and J lost 1 base, with 11 bases between them. For the CDR3, the DNA is TGTGCCAGCAGCACCTATAGGACGAACACTGAAGCTTTCTTT. Translated: CASSTYRTNTEAFF.

This chain links TRBV5-8 with TRBJ1-5; no reliable D call. V lost 5 bases and J lost 0, with 6 bases in between. Germline V gives CDR1 SGHTS, CDR2 YDEGEE. The length of the CDR3 is 13 residues. The CDR3 protein is CASSKDSNQPQHF. Here the CDR3 DNA reads TGTGCCAGCAGTAAGGATAGCAATCAGCCCCAGCATTTT.

The chain has TRBV19 and TRBJ1-1, with TRBD1 matching 9 bases. Trimming cost V 0 bases and J 1 base; bases outside gene matches: 6. This CDR3 has 17 amino acids. The germline gives CDR1 LNHDA, CDR2 SQIVND (reference sequence). The CDR3 DNA reads TGTGCCAGTAGTATAGAGCCGGGACAGGGCCCGAACACTGAAGCTTTCTTT. Translating gives CASSIEPGQGPNTEAFF.

The J gene is TRBJ2-1, the V gene TRBV30, with 14 bases that match TRBD2. The CDR3 totals 16 residues. Germline lookup yields CDR1 GTSNPN and CDR2 SVGIG (reference sequence). The V segment lost 6 bases and the J segment 7 bases; nucleotides outside the gene matches: 11. DNA for the CDR3: TGTGCCTGTACAGGGAGGACTAGCGGGAGGCATAATGAGCAGTTCTTC. Translation: CACTGRTSGRHNEQFF.

V gene TRBV29-1 combines with J gene TRBJ1-1, with 8 nucleotides matching TRBD1. V was pared by 7 bases and J by 0 bases, with 4 bases of the junction left unmatched. CDR3 length: 13 amino acids. CDR1 is SQVTM and CDR2 is ANQGSEA in the germline V gene. The CDR3 loop reads CSAWDRMNTEAFF. The CDR3 nucleotides read TGCAGCGCTTGGGACAGGATGAACACTGAAGCTTTCTTT.